This TCR beta chain derives from a study of esophageal squamous cell carcinoma under preoperative chemotherapy. Study-level points and caveats: Post-treatment tumor-infiltrating lymphocytes appeared partly derived from peripheral T cells migrating into the tumor.

The CDR3 has 17 amino acids. Trimming took off 2 bases at V and 1 base at J, with 15 bases between the two ends. Germline CDR1 reads MNHEY; CDR2 reads SVGEGT. Time point specified: before preoperative PTX-NDP chemotherapy. Paclitaxel-nedaplatin chemotherapy was given to patients ahead of their surgery. Note on this clonotype: What it binds is unknown.

TCRdb fed the PCR reads into MiXCR, producing one record per CDR3 protein. The sample shows roughly 30,000 distinct CDR3 sequences, about half of them seen only once. This TCR came from a human donor with esophageal squamous cell carcinoma. The donor label of this sample is uncertain. The chain joins TRBV6-2 or TRBV6-3 to TRBJ1-5, with D maybe TRBD1 (6 bases). Sampling was carried out from a patient given preoperative chemotherapy. The CDR3 loop reads CASSYPERDISNQPQHF. CDR3 in DNA: TGTGCCAGCAGTTACCCCGAAAGGGACATAAGCAATCAGCCCCAGCATTTT.